This T cell receptor (beta chain) came from a study of PD-1 blockade in classical Hodgkin lymphoma. Regarding the study as a whole: Lower baseline TCR diversity was reported for newly diagnosed patients than for healthy donors.

Time point defined: newly diagnosed, previously untreated cHL patient sample. CDR1 is MNHEY and CDR2 is SVGAGI in the germline V gene. The CDR3 runs to 14 residues. The V end was cut by 2 bases, the J end by 1 base, with 8 bases between. Sequencing used immunoSEQ multiplex PCR; TCRdb keeps in-frame clones, though not all of them. Of 70,000 or so clones listed, 85% to 95% were seen once; the top ten hold roughly 2.7%. A note on this clone: Antigen specificity is unknown.

This chain joins TRBV6-5 and TRBJ1-1; tentative D call: TRBD1 (5 bases). The receptor was derived from a human donor with classical Hodgkin lymphoma. The sequenced sample consisted of peripheral blood mononuclear cells (PBMCs). CDR3 sequence (DNA): TGTGCCAGCAGTTACGAGGGACCGAACACTGAAGCTTTCTTT. Amino acid sequence: CASSYEGPNTEAFF.